The 10 T cell receptor beta chains listed next were all sequenced from one sample in a study of regulatory T cells in long-lasting Graves disease. Described time point: persistent/refractory GD, antithyroid drugs over 5 years with positive TRAb. Preparation of the TCR library used RNA extracted from PBMCs. Building of the TCR beta libraries involved iRepertoire HTBI primers and Arm-PCR of CDR3 regions. MiXCR, run by TCRdb on the multiplex PCR reads, gives a single entry per CDR3 protein. The table includes a few hundred thousand distinct CDR3 sequences, 23% detected once. The specimen comprised peripheral blood mononuclear cells (PBMCs), sampled when the disease was refractory, from a patient treated with antithyroid drugs. All receptors derive from a female donor with Graves disease.

The chain recombines TRBV6-9 with TRBJ2-1; 7 positions match TRBD1. V dropped 4 bases and J dropped 1; count of bases not matched to a gene: 13. This CDR3 has 18 residues. CDR1 is MNHGY and CDR2 is SVAAGI in the germline V gene. CDR3 region: CASSLSGSRGKSYNEQFF. In nucleotides, the CDR3 is TGTGCCAGCAGTTTATCCGGTAGCAGGGGGAAATCCTACAATGAGCAGTTCTTC.

The rearrangement links TRBV12-3 or TRBV12-4 to TRBJ2-7; 7 bases are shared with TRBD1. The CDR3 contains 14 residues. Trimming removed 5 bases from V and 2 bases from J; junction bases left unmatched: 6. The CDR3 nucleotides are TGTGCCAGCAGTCCGGGACAGCTAGCCTACGAGCAGTACTTC. Translating it yields CASSPGQLAYEQYF.

The chain links TRBV18 to TRBJ2-2; maybe TRBD1 (5 bases). The CDR3 consists of 16 residues. The germline V and J ends were trimmed by 3 bases and 4 bases, with 15 bases remaining between them. Germline CDR1 is KGHSH and CDR2 is LQKENI. The CDR3 coding sequence is TGTGCCAGCTCACCGATGACAGTAGGACGCACCGGGGAGCTGTTTTTT. Its translation is CASSPMTVGRTGELFF.

The chain uses TRBV3-1 and TRBJ2-7; TRBD2 aligns across 14 bases. The germline CDR1 and CDR2 sequences are LGHDT and YNNKEL (reference sequence). Trimming cost V 8 bases and J 3 bases; bases outside gene matches: 6. The CDR3 is 15 residues long. CDR3 amino acids: CASRGTSGRVYEQYF. DNA of the CDR3: TGTGCCAGCCGGGGGACTAGCGGGAGAGTCTACGAGCAGTACTTC.

The chain is built from TRBV7-8 and TRBJ2-2, with 7 bases matching TRBD2. Trimming at V came to 3 bases and at J to 6 bases, leaving 7 bases not matched to a gene. Germline values: CDR1 SGHVS, CDR2 FQNEAQ. There are 15 residues in the CDR3. CDR3 bases: TGTGCCAGCAGCTTTGCCCTAGCGGCATCCGGGGAGCTGTTTTTT. Translation gives CASSFALAASGELFF.

This clonotype was seen repeatedly, ten times or more. V is TRBV20-1 and J is TRBJ2-5, with D possibly being TRBD1 or TRBD2 (6 bases each). The germline gives CDR1 DFQATT, CDR2 SNEGSKA (reference sequence). This CDR3 region has 15 residues. V was clipped by 3 bases and J by 3 bases, with 17 bases between them. The CDR3, as DNA: TGCAGTGCTAGGGGGGCTTGGGGGGTTGAAGAGACCCAGTACTTC. Its translation: CSARGAWGVEETQYF.

This clonotype was observed many times. The gene calls are TRBV28 and TRBJ1-1; maybe TRBD1 (5 bases). CDR1 MDHEN and CDR2 SYDVKM come from the germline V gene. The length of the CDR3 is 15 residues. V gave up 3 bases and J gave up 1 base, with 12 bases separating them. The CDR3: CASSFPPTGNTEAFF. In DNA form, the CDR3 reads TGTGCCAGCAGTTTTCCGCCAACAGGGAACACTGAAGCTTTCTTT.

The chain carries TRBV7-2 and TRBJ2-5, with D tentatively TRBD2 (5 bases). The CDR3 totals 15 residues. Germline loops: CDR1 SGHTA, CDR2 FQGNSA. Trimming pared 5 bases from V and 1 base from J, leaving 14 bases between. CDR3 region: CASSQIAGSQETQYF. The DNA for the CDR3 is TGTGCCAGCAGCCAGATTGCGGGCAGCCAAGAGACCCAGTACTTC.

This rearrangement joins TRBV24-1 to TRBJ2-2; possibly TRBD2 for D (6 bases). Germline V gene lookup returns CDR1 KGHDR and CDR2 SFDVKD. The V end lost 9 bases, the J end lost 1 base, and 17 bases lay between the germline ends. The CDR3 has 16 residues. CDR3 residues: CATDAGGTLNTGELFF. DNA for the CDR3: TGTGCCACCGACGCTGGGGGGACCTTGAACACCGGGGAGCTGTTTTTT.

The rearrangement links TRBV5-1 to TRBJ1-1, with D possibly being TRBD1 (6 bases). This CDR3 is built from 16 residues. CDR1 is SGHRS and CDR2 is YFSETQ in the germline V gene. V dropped 4 bases and J dropped 6 bases, with 22 bases sitting between them. CDR3: CASSPTPTGANAEAFF. Here the CDR3 DNA reads TGCGCCAGCAGCCCAACCCCGACAGGAGCCAACGCTGAAGCTTTCTTT.